What follows is one T cell receptor beta chain and its context. Its antigen is undetermined. The data belong to a study of T cells in Graves' hyperthyroidism and ophthalmopathy. Amplification of TCR beta CDR3 regions used RNA as the template. Using the HTBI primer set, a first-round RT-PCR was run on the TCR CDR3. TCRdb analysed the multiplex PCR reads with MiXCR anew, one entry per CDR3 protein. Of some 700,000 distinct CDR3 sequences detected, 15% to 20% appear once; the ten largest clones hold roughly a sixth. Whole-study findings and limits: A median about 6.2 months before onset, the model predicted ophthalmopathy. Ophthalmopathy and stable hyperthyroidism were told apart by a 13 V-J model.

The TCR was taken from a man in his forties or fifties with Graves' hyperthyroidism. Sequenced sample: blood.

The CDR3 loop is CSAYRGLRNQPQHF. CDR3 coding DNA: TGCAGTGCATACAGGGGGCTAAGAAATCAGCCCCAGCATTTT. This chain links TRBV20-1 with TRBJ1-5; 9 positions agree with TRBD1. Germline loops: CDR1 DFQATT, CDR2 SNEGSKA (reference sequence). The V gene end was trimmed by 6 bases and the J gene end by 4 bases; junction bases not matched to a gene: 7. The CDR3 is 14 amino acids.